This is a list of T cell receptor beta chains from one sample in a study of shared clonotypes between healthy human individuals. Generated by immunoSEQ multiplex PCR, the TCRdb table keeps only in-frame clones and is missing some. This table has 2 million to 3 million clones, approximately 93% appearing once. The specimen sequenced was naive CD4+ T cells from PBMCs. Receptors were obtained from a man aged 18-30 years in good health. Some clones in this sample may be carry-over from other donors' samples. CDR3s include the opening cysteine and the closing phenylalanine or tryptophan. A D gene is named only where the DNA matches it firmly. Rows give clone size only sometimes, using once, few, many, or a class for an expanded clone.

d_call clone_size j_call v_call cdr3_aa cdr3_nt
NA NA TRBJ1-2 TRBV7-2 CASSLGGQSYGYTF TGTGCCAGCAGCTTAGGTGGCCAGTCCTATGGCTACACCTTC
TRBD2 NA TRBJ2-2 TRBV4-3 CASSQRASTSPSGELFF TGCGCCAGCAGCCAAAGGGCCTCGACTAGCCCATCCGGGGAGCTGTTTTTT
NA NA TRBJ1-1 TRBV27 CASSRGGTEAFF TGTGCCAGCTCCCGGGGGGGGACTGAAGCTTTCTTT
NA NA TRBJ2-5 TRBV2 CASSFLREFVETQYF TGTGCCAGCAGTTTTTTGAGGGAGTTCGTCGAGACCCAGTACTTC
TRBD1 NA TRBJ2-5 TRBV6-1 CASSEQGMTGGGETQYF TGTGCCAGCAGTGAGCAGGGTATGACAGGGGGCGGTGAGACCCAGTACTTC
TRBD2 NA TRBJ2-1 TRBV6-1 CASIIAGSSYNEQFF TGTGCCAGCATTATAGCGGGGAGCTCCTACAATGAGCAGTTCTTC
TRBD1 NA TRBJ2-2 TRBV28 CASTPPHRGQGHGELFF TGTGCCAGCACTCCTCCGCACCGGGGACAGGGTCACGGGGAGCTGTTTTTT
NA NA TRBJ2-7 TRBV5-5 CASSLEGLSYEQYF TGTGCCAGCAGCTTGGAGGGACTTTCCTACGAGCAGTACTTC
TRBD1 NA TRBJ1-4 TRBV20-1 CSAPRGEKLFF TGCAGTGCCCCCAGGGGGGAAAAACTGTTTTTT
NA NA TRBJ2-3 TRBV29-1 CSVESEWGAGTQYF TGCAGCGTTGAATCCGAGTGGGGGGCTGGTACGCAGTATTTT
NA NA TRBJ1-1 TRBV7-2 CASGMAVNTEAFF TGTGCCAGCGGTATGGCGGTGAACACTGAAGCTTTCTTT
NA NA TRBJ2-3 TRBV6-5 CASSFTHGDTQYF TGTGCCAGCAGTTTCACGCACGGAGATACGCAGTATTTT
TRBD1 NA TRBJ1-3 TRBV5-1 CASSSGTGRNTIYF TGCGCCAGCAGCTCCGGGACAGGTAGAAACACCATATATTTT
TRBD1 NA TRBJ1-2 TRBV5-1 CASSLGTGVGYGYTF TGCGCCAGCAGCTTGGGGACAGGGGTTGGCTATGGCTACACCTTC
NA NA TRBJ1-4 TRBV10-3 CAISESEQGQKLFF TGTGCCATCAGTGAGTCTGAGCAAGGGCAAAAACTGTTTTTT
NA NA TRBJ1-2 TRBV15 CATSYRPKGGNYGYTF TGTGCCACCAGCTATAGACCCAAGGGAGGGAACTATGGCTACACCTTC
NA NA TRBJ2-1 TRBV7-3 CASSPRASRREQFF TGTGCCAGCAGCCCTAGGGCTAGCCGCAGAGAGCAGTTCTTC
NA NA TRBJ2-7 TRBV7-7 CASSLEGTYDSYEQYF TGTGCCAGCAGCTTAGAGGGGACGTACGACTCCTACGAGCAGTACTTC
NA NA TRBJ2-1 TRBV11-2 CASRRLVAYEQFF TGTGCCAGCAGACGACTAGTAGCCTATGAGCAGTTCTTC
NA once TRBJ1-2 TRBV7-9 CASSLPGANYGYTF TGTGCCAGCAGCTTACCAGGGGCCAACTATGGCTACACCTTC
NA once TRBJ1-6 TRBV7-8 CASSQGGTVNSPLHF TGTGCCAGCAGCCAAGGAGGGACGGTTAATTCACCCCTCCACTTT
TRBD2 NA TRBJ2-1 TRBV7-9 CASSFTSGGEQFF TGTGCCAGCAGCTTTACTAGCGGCGGTGAGCAGTTCTTC
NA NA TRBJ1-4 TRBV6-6 CASCSPVREKLFF TGTGCCAGCTGTTCCCCGGTCCGGGAAAAACTGTTTTTT
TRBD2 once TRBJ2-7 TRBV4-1 CASSQELAESYEQYF TGCGCCAGCAGCCAAGAACTAGCGGAATCCTACGAGCAGTACTTC